The clone carrying this T cell receptor beta chain was observed a handful of times. This CDR3 region has 16 residues. The junction had 6 bases not matched to a gene; V was cut back by 4 bases and J by 0 bases. Germline lookup yields CDR1 SGDLS and CDR2 YYNGEE. This record comes from a study of T cells in Graves' hyperthyroidism and ophthalmopathy. TCR beta CDR3 regions were amplified from RNA transcripts. In the first-round RT-PCR of the TCR CDR3, the HTBI primer set was used. TCRdb re-derived calls from the multiplex PCR reads in MiXCR, one entry per CDR3 protein. The table records hundreds of thousands of distinct CDR3 sequences, approximately 18% of them present only once.

The specimen sequenced was blood. The chain couples TRBV9 to TRBJ2-3, with 9 bases matching TRBD2. The TCR was taken from a woman aged 45-65 years with Graves' hyperthyroidism that later progressed to Graves' ophthalmopathy. The CDR3 loop is CASSNLAGTSTDTQYF. DNA for the CDR3: TGTGCCAGCAGCAACCTAGCGGGGACTAGCACAGATACGCAGTATTTT.